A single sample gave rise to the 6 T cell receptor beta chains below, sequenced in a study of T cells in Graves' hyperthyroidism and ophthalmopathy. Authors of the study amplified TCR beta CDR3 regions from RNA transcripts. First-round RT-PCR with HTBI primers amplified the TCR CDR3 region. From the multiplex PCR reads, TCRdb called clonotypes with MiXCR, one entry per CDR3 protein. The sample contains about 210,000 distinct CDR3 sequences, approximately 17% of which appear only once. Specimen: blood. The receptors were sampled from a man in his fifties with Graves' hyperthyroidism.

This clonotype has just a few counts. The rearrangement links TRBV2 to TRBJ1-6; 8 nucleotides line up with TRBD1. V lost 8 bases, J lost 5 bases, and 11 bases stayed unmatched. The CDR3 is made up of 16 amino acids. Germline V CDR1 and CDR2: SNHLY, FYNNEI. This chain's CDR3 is CASGQGAVKNNSPLHF. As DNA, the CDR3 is TGTGCCAGCGGGCAGGGGGCAGTGAAGAATAATTCACCCCTCCACTTT.

The CDR3, as DNA: TGTGCCTGGGGACAGCGCTCCTATAATTCACCCCTCCACTTT. Its translation: CAWGQRSYNSPLHF. This chain joins TRBV30 and TRBJ1-6; TRBD1 might be the D (6 bases). In germline, CDR1 is GTSNPN, CDR2 SVGIG (reference sequence). The CDR3 covers 14 residues. V was trimmed by 5 bases and J by 0 bases, leaving 8 bases between them. Full variable domain (remainder filled in from reference TRBV30 and TRBJ1-6): SQTIHQWPATLVQPVGSPLSLECTVEGTSNPNLYWYRQAAGRGLQLLFYSVGIGQISSEVPQNLSASRPQDRQFILSSKKLLLSDSGFYLCAWGQRSYNSPLHFGNGTRLTVT.

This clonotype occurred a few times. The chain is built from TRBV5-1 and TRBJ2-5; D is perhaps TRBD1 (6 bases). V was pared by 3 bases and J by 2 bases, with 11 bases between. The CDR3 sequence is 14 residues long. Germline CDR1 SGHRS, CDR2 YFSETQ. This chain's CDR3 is CASSSQGLQETQYF. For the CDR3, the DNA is TGCGCCAGCAGCTCGCAGGGGTTGCAAGAGACCCAGTACTTC.

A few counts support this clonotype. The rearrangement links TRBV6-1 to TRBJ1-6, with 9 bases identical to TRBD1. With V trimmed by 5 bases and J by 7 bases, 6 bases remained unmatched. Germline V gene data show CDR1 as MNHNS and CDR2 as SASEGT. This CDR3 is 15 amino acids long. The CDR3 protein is CASSLGTGTNSPLHF. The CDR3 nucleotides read TGTGCCAGCAGTCTAGGGACAGGGACGAATTCACCCCTCCACTTT.

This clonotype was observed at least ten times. CDR3 sequence: CASSLGLAGVSEQYF. The DNA for the CDR3 is TGTGCCAGCAGTTTGGGTCTAGCGGGAGTCAGCGAGCAGTACTTC. The rearrangement joins TRBV28 to TRBJ2-7; 10 nucleotides agree with TRBD2. The CDR3 length is 15 residues. With V trimmed by 3 bases and J by 6 bases, 8 bases remained unmatched. Germline V gene data show CDR1 as MDHEN and CDR2 as SYDVKM. Full variable domain (remainder filled in from reference TRBV28 and TRBJ2-7): DVKVTQSSRYLVKRTGEKVFLECVQDMDHENMFWYRQDPGLGLRLIYFSYDVKMKEKGDIPEGYSVSREKKERFSLILESASTNQTSMYLCASSLGLAGVSEQYFGPGTRLTVT.

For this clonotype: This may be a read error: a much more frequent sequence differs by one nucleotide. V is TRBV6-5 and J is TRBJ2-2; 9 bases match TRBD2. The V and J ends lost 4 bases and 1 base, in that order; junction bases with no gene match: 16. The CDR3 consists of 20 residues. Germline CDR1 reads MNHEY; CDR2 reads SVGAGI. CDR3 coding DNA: TGTGCCAGCAGTTTCCTGCGACTAGCGGAAGGCGTCCTGAACACCGGGGAGCTGTTTTTT. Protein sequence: CASSFLRLAEGVLNTGELFF.